Here is one T cell receptor (beta chain) with its context. Its target is not known. One end of the junction does not line up with germline, which may come from a read error. The data belong to a study of spatial heterogeneity in lung cancer. Overall study context: On average, each unique TCR and UMI combination appeared more than ten times in raw reads. Study-level results: Resection blood, more than follow-up blood, showed ubiquitous expanded tumor TCRs.

Each TCR cDNA molecule carried a unique molecular identifier. TCRdb reprocessed the 5' RACE reads with MiXCR, giving one entry per CDR3 protein. The sample lists more than 80,000 distinct CDR3 sequences, roughly 12% seen once, with about two fifths in the top ten. Documented time point: sample taken at primary tumor resection. Without sorting, whole RNA was sequenced from tumor, nontumor lung or frozen PBMC. The donors comprised 60 to 85 untreated early-stage non-small cell lung cancer patients. This CDR3 contains 14 residues. Germline V gene lookup returns CDR1 SQVTM and CDR2 ANQGSEA. The receptor comes from a male donor with early-stage non-small cell lung cancer. This chain uses TRBV29-1 with TRBJ1-2; TRBD1 matches at 7 bases. The sample consisted of PBMCs, taken at surgery. The CDR3 DNA is TGCAGCGTTGAAGATTGGCCCGCTGGAGGGGGCTACCCCTTC. Translated: CSVEDWPAGGGYPF.